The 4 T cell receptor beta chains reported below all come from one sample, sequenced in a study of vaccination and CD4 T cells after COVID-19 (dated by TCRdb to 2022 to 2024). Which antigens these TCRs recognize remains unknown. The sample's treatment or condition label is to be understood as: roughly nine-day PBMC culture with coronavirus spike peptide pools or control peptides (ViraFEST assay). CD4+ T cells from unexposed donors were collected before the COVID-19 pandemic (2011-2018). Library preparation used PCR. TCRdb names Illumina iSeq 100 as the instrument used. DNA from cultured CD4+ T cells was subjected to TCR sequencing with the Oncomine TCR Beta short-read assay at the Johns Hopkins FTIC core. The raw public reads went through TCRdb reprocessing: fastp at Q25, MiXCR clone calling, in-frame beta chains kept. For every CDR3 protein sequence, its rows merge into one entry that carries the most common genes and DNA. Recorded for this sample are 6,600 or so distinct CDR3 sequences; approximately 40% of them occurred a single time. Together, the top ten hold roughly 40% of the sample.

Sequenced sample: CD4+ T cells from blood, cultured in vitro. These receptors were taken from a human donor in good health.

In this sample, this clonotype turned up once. DNA for the CDR3: TGTGCCAGCATTAGACTAGCGGGGGGGGATGAGCAGTTCTTC. As protein: CASIRLAGGDEQFF. This chain uses TRBV6-1 with TRBJ2-1; TRBD2 matches at 14 bases. CDR1 is MNHNS, CDR2 SASEGT, per germline. V dropped 7 bases and J dropped 8; count of bases not matched to a gene: 4. The CDR3 is 14 residues long.

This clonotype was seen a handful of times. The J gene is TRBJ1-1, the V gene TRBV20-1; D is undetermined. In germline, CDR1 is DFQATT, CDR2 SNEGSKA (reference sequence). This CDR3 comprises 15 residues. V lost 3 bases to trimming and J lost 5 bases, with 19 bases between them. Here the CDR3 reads CSASSSSGVGTEAFF. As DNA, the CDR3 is TGCAGTGCTAGTTCCTCCAGCGGGGTTGGGACTGAAGCTTTCTTT.

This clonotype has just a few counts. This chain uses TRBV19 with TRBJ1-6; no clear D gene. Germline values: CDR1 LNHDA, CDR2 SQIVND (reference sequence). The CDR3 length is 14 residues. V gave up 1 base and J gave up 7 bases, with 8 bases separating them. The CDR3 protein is CASSIAQLNSPLHF. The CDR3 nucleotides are TGTGCCAGTAGTATAGCACAGTTAAATTCACCCCTCCACTTT.

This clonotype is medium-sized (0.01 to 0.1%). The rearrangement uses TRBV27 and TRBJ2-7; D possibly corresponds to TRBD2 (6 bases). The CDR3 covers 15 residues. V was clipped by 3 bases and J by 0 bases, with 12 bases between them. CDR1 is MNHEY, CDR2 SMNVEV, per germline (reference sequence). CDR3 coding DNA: TGTGCCAGCAGTTTGGCCTACGGGAGCTCCTACGAGCAGTACTTC. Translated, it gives CASSLAYGSSYEQYF.